This T cell receptor beta chain was obtained from a study of blood T cells in healthy people across ages. Healthy Russian Caucasian donors spanned ages about 6 to 100 years. The germline V gene encodes CDR1 SSHAT and CDR2 FNYEAQ (reference sequence). This CDR3 spans 15 amino acids. A second PCR of 7 to 11 cycles used a sample-barcoded 5' primer and a J-beta primer mix. A tag from a template-switch adaptor with 12 random nucleotides marked each cDNA molecule. Using its own MiXCR run on the 5' RACE reads, TCRdb lists one record per CDR3 protein. The sample lists some 1.5 million distinct CDR3 sequences; 42% were seen once. Findings and limits, study-wide: Roughly linearly, TCR beta diversity per million T cells fell as age increased.

Note on this clonotype: The antigen remains unidentified.

The rearrangement links TRBV7-7 to TRBJ2-1, with a weak D call TRBD2 (7 bases). This sequence originates from a woman in her late teens or twenties in good health. Sequencing used blood. In nucleotides, the CDR3 is TGTGCTAGCGCCCCGCAAGCAGGGGAGGGAAATGAGCAGTTCTTC. Its translation is CASAPQAGEGNEQFF.